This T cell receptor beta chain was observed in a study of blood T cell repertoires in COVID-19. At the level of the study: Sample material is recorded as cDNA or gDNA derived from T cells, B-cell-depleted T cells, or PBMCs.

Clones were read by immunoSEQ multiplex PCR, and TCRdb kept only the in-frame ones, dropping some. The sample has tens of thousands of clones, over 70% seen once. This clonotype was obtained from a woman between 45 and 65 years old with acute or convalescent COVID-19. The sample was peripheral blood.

CDR3 protein: CASSMDRGQVQPQHF. CDR3 nucleotide sequence: TGTGCCAGCAGCATGGACAGGGGGCAAGTCCAGCCCCAGCATTTT. The chain couples TRBV7-8 to TRBJ1-5; 11 nucleotides align to TRBD1. V was clipped by 5 bases and J by 7 bases; unmatched bases: 7. Germline assignment: CDR1 SGHVS and CDR2 FQNEAQ. This CDR3 region has 15 residues.